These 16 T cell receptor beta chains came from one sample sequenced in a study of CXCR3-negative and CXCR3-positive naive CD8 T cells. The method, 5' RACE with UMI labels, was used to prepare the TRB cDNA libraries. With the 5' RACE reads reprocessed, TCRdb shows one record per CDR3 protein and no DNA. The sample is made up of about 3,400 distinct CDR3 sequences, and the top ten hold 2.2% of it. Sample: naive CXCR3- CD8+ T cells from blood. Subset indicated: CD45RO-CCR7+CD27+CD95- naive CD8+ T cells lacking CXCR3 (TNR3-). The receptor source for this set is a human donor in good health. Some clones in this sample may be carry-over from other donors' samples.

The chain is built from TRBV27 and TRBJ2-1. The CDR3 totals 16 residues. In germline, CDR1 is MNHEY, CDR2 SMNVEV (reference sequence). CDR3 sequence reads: CASSFRLISSYNEQFF.

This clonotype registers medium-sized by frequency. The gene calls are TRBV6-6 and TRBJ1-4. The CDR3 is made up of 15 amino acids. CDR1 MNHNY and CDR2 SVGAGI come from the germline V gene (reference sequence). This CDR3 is CASSYKVSPNEKLFF.

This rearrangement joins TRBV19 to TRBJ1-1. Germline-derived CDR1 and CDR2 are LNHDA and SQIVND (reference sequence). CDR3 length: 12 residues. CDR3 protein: CATSFSGTEAFF.

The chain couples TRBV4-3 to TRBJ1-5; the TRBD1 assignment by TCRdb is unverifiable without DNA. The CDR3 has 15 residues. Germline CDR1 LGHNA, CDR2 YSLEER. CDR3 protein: CASSQGTGRNQPQHF.

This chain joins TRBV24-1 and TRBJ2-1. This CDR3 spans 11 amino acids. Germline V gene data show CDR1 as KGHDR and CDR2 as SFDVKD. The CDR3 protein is CATEVNNEQFF.

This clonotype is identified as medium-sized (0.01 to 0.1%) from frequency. CDR3 protein: CASSLELSEQYF. The V and J genes are TRBV7-9 and TRBJ2-7. This CDR3 comprises 12 residues. Germline V gene data show CDR1 as SEHNR and CDR2 as FQNEAQ (reference sequence).

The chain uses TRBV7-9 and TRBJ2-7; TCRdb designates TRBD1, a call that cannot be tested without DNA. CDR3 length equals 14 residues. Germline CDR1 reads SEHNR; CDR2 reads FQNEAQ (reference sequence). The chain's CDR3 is CASSSGGGRYEQYF. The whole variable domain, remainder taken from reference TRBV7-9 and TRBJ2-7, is DTGVSQNPRHKITKRGQNVTFRCDPISEHNRLYWYRQTLGQGPEFLTYFQNEAQLEKSRLLSDRFSAERPKGSFSTLEIQRTEQGDSAMYLCASSSGGGRYEQYFGPGTRLTVT.

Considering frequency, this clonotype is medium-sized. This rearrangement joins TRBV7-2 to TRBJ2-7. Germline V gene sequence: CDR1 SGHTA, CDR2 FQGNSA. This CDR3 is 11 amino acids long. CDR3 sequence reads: CASSFSYEQYF.

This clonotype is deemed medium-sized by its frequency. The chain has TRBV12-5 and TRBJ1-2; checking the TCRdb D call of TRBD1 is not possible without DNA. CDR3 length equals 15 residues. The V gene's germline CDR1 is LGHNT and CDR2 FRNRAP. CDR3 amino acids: CASGLVGGTKDGYTF.

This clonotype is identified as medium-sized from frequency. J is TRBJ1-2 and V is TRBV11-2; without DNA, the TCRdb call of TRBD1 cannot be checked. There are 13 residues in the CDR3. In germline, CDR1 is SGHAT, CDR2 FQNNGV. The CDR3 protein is CASSLPGAGGYTF.

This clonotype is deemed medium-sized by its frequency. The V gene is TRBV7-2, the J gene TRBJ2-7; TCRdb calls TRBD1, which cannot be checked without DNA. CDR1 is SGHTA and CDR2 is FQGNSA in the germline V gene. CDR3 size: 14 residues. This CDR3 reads CASSLDLSSYEQYF.

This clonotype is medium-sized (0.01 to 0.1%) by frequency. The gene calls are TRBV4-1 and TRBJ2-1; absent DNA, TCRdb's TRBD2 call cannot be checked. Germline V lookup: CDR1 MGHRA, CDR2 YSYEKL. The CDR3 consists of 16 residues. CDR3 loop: CASSHEGLAGLNEQFF.

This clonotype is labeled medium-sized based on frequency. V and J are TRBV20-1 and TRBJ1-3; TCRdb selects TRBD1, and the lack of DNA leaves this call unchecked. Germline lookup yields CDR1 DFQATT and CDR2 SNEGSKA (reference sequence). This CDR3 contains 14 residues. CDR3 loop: CSAIGGLAGNTIYF.

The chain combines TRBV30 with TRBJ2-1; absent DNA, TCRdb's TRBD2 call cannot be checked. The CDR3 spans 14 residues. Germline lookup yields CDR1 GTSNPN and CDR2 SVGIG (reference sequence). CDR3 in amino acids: CAWSGTSGYNEQFF.

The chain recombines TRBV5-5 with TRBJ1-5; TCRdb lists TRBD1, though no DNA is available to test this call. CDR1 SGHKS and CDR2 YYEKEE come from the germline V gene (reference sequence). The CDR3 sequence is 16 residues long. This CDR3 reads CASSPTVGTGYQPQHF.

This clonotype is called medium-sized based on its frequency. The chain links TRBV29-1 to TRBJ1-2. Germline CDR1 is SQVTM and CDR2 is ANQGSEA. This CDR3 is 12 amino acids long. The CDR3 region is CSVEDPNYGYTF.